The 29 T cell receptor beta chains given below trace back to one sample, sequenced in a study of lymphopenia after photon versus proton radiotherapy. Repertoires were generated with immunoSEQ multiplex PCR, while TCRdb's copy carries only in-frame clones and drops some. The sample has roughly 45,000 clones, roughly 85% seen once. The sequencing here drew on peripheral blood, taken from a patient treated with photon-based radiotherapy. Source of these receptors: a man between 40 and 49 years old with gastric cancer.

V is TRBV9 and J is TRBJ1-1, with 8 bases identical to TRBD1. V trimming: 0 bases; J trimming: 4 bases; junction bases outside the gene matches: 5. Germline CDR1 is SGDLS and CDR2 is YYNGEE. The CDR3 spans 15 residues. The CDR3 is CASSVGDRLSTEAFF. The CDR3 bases are TGTGCCAGCAGCGTAGGGGACAGGCTAAGCACTGAAGCTTTCTTT.

This chain joins TRBV15 and TRBJ1-3; D is ambiguous. V dropped 0 bases and J dropped 0 bases, with 18 bases sitting between them. This CDR3 is 19 amino acids long. CDR1 is LNHNV and CDR2 is YYDKDF in the germline V gene (reference sequence). CDR3 loop: CATSRDRAATAISGNTIYF. CDR3 nucleotides: TGTGCCACCAGCAGAGATAGAGCAGCGACGGCGATCTCTGGAAACACCATATATTTT.

The V call is TRBV7-2, the J call TRBJ1-1; tentatively, D is TRBD1 (5 bases). The CDR3 extends over 14 amino acids. Trimming cost V 6 bases and J 5 bases, with 16 bases left between them. Germline lookup yields CDR1 SGHTA and CDR2 FQGNSA. The CDR3 loop reads CASSYGGWRTEAFF. In DNA form, the CDR3 reads TGTGCCAGCAGTTACGGGGGATGGAGGACTGAAGCTTTCTTT. The full variable domain, completed using reference TRBV7-2 and TRBJ1-1, is GAGVSQSPSNKVTEKGKDVELRCDPISGHTALYWYRQSLGQGLEFLIYFQGNSAPDKSGLPSDRFSAERTGGSVSTLTIQRTQQEDSAVYLCASSYGGWRTEAFFGQGTRLTVV.

This chain uses TRBV7-6 with TRBJ2-5; D is ambiguous. Germline V lookup: CDR1 SGHVS, CDR2 FNYEAQ. Trimming took off 4 bases at V and 2 bases at J, with 2 bases between the two ends. This CDR3 has 11 residues. CDR3 loop: CASSSQETQYF. The DNA for the CDR3 is TGTGCCAGCAGCTCGCAAGAGACCCAGTACTTC. Full variable domain (rest looked up from reference TRBV7-6 and TRBJ2-5): GAGVSQSPRYKVTKRGQDVALRCDPISGHVSLYWYRQALGQGPEFLTYFNYEAQQDKSGLPNDRFSAERPEGSISTLTIQRTEQRDSAMYRCASSSQETQYFGPGTRLLVL.

Remarks on this clone: The sample contains more than one DNA sequence encoding this CDR3. The rearrangement links TRBV19 to TRBJ1-5, with unresolved D. Germline V gives CDR1 LNHDA, CDR2 SQIVND (reference sequence). This CDR3 spans 14 amino acids. The V gene lost 4 bases and the J gene lost 10 bases, with 17 bases spanning the gap. The CDR3 sequence: CASSNVPVRGPQHF. The CDR3, as DNA: TGTGCCAGTAGTAACGTCCCCGTTCGAGGTCCCCAGCATTTT.

The CDR3 nucleotides read TGTGCCAGCAGCCCCCGACAGGGGGGCATATTGGATTCACCCCTCCACTTT. Translated, it gives CASSPRQGGILDSPLHF. The V and J genes are TRBV4-2 and TRBJ1-6; the match to TRBD1 covers 9 bases. The V and J ends lost 4 bases and 8 bases, in that order; junction bases with no gene match: 12. CDR1 and CDR2 (germline): LGHNA, YNFKEQ. The CDR3 totals 17 residues.

The chain employs TRBV6-6 and TRBJ2-7, with 7 bases identical to TRBD1. Losses at the gene ends were 10 bases for V and 7 bases for J; bases not matched to a gene: 10. The CDR3 loop spans 12 amino acids. The V gene's germline CDR1 is MNHNY and CDR2 SVGAGI (reference sequence). In DNA form, the CDR3 reads TGTGCCACTATGAGGGGGCAACGGGAGCAGTACTTC. The encoded protein is CATMRGQREQYF.

The chain links TRBV27 to TRBJ2-1, with 7 bases that match TRBD1. The CDR3 consists of 14 residues. V lost 5 bases and J lost 9; bases outside the gene matches: 10. Germline CDR1 is MNHEY and CDR2 is SMNVEV (reference sequence). The CDR3 spells CASSPLDREGEQFF. The CDR3 DNA sequence: TGTGCCAGCAGTCCCCTCGACAGGGAAGGTGAGCAGTTCTTC.

As to this clone: Other DNA sequences from this sample encode an identical CDR3 as well. CDR3 nucleotide sequence: TGTGCCAGCAGTTTAACAGGGGGCGCCGGGCAGCCCCAGCATTTT. It yields the protein CASSLTGGAGQPQHF. The chain employs TRBV27 and TRBJ1-5, with 9 bases matching TRBD1. Germline trimming cut 2 bases from V and 7 bases from J; bases unmatched to any gene: 6. CDR3 length: 15 residues. Germline CDR1 MNHEY, CDR2 SMNVEV (reference sequence).

V usage is TRBV6-1 and J usage is TRBJ2-3, with D perhaps being TRBD1 or TRBD2 (5 bases each). The V end lost 3 bases, the J end lost 1 base, and 20 bases lay between the germline ends. The germline V gene encodes CDR1 MNHNS and CDR2 SASEGT. This CDR3 has 18 amino acids. The CDR3 spells CASSDARFWDPGTDTQYF. CDR3 nucleotide sequence: TGTGCCAGCAGTGATGCGAGGTTTTGGGACCCAGGCACAGATACGCAGTATTTT.

V and J are TRBV19 and TRBJ2-5, with a tentative D call TRBD1 (6 bases). The better agreement between TRBJ2-7 and the DNA end casts doubt on the J call. The CDR3 totals 13 residues. Germline V lookup: CDR1 LNHDA, CDR2 SQIVND (reference sequence). The CDR3 is CASSWGQNYEQYF. The DNA of the CDR3 is TGTGCCAGTTCCTGGGGGCAGAACTACGAGCAGTACTTC.

The chain carries TRBV29-1 and TRBJ2-3, with a possible D match to TRBD2 (5 bases). The CDR3 length is 15 residues. The V end lost 0 bases, the J end lost 1 base, and 11 bases lay between the germline ends. Germline assignment: CDR1 SQVTM and CDR2 ANQGSEA. CDR3 sequence: CSVEDLGERTDTQYF. The DNA of the CDR3 is TGCAGCGTTGAAGATCTTGGGGAGCGCACAGATACGCAGTATTTT.

Only one count was recorded for this clone. This chain links TRBV21-1 with TRBJ2-2; TRBD1 is the table's D call and was not checked against the DNA. TRBV21-1 is termed a pseudogene. The length of the CDR3 is 16 residues. The DNA for the CDR3 is TGTGCCAGCAGCCTACAGACAGGGGCGAACACCGGGGAGCTGTTTTTT. Protein product: CASSLQTGANTGELFF.

The sample holds one count of this clone. The genes are TRBV6-6 and TRBJ2-5; D ambiguous. Between the trimmed V and J ends, which lost 7 bases and 2 bases, there was a span of 8 bases. The length of the CDR3 is 12 residues. Germline V gene data show CDR1 as MNHNY and CDR2 as SVGAGI (reference sequence). The CDR3 DNA follows: TGTGCCAGCACAGGACCACAAGAGACCCAGTACTTC. Protein: CASTGPQETQYF.

The V gene is TRBV5-4, the J gene TRBJ1-2, with 7 nucleotides matching TRBD1. From germline, CDR1 is SGHNT and CDR2 YYREEE (reference sequence). This CDR3 region has 12 residues. The V gene end was trimmed by 2 bases and the J gene end by 8 bases; junction bases not matched to a gene: 3. The CDR3 protein is CASSFRTGGYTF. CDR3 bases: TGTGCCAGCAGCTTCCGGACAGGCGGCTACACCTTC.

V is TRBV30 and J is TRBJ2-1, with D possibly TRBD2 on 5 matching bases. The germline V gene has CDR1 GTSNPN and CDR2 SVGIG (reference sequence). The CDR3 is made up of 13 amino acids. The V and J ends lost 3 bases and 7 bases respectively, with 13 bases between them. For the CDR3, the DNA is TGTGCCTGGAGCTGGGGAGTAGGGAATGAGCAGTTCTTC. Encoded protein: CAWSWGVGNEQFF. Full variable domain (rest looked up from reference TRBV30 and TRBJ2-1): SQTIHQWPATLVQPVGSPLSLECTVEGTSNPNLYWYRQAAGRGLQLLFYSVGIGQISSEVPQNLSASRPQDRQFILSSKKLLLSDSGFYLCAWSWGVGNEQFFGPGTRLTVL.

The chain employs TRBV5-1 and TRBJ1-1, with a tentative D call TRBD1 (6 bases). Trimming cost V 0 bases and J 4 bases, with 10 bases left between them. This CDR3 comprises 14 residues. Germline CDR1 and CDR2: SGHRS and YFSETQ. The CDR3 nucleotides are TGCGCCAGCAGCTTGGGGGGGCAAGGCACTGAAGCTTTCTTT. Translating gives CASSLGGQGTEAFF.

The rearrangement uses TRBV11-3 and TRBJ2-5; no definite D call. Trimming stripped 1 base from V and 5 bases from J, with 17 bases between. Germline CDR1 SGHNT, CDR2 YENEEA. This CDR3 has 16 amino acids. The CDR3 region is CASSLGGTTTEETQYF. The DNA for the CDR3 is TGTGCCAGCAGCTTAGGAGGCACAACTACGGAGGAGACCCAGTACTTC.

This rearrangement joins TRBV6-4 to TRBJ1-2, with TRBD1 matching over 9 bases. The trim removed 6 bases at V and 3 bases at J, leaving 8 bases unmatched. Germline V gene lookup returns CDR1 MRHNA and CDR2 SNTAGT. The CDR3 consists of 15 residues. For the CDR3, the DNA is TGTGCCAGCAGCGCCGGGACAGGGTTCGACTATGGCTACACCTTC. This translates into CASSAGTGFDYGYTF.

The rearrangement links TRBV7-6 to TRBJ1-6, with a tentative D call TRBD1 (5 bases). The CDR3 is 16 residues long. Looked up from germline, CDR1 is SGHVS and CDR2 is FNYEAQ. V lost 1 base and J 10 bases, leaving 17 bases between the germline ends. CDR3 nucleotide sequence: TGTGCCAGCAGCTTAGAACCTAGGCAGGGATACTCACCCCTCCACTTT. Translation gives CASSLEPRQGYSPLHF.

The V call is TRBV6-6, the J call TRBJ2-5, with a possible D match to TRBD1 (5 bases). This CDR3 is built from 13 residues. Germline V gene lookup returns CDR1 MNHNY and CDR2 SVGAGI (reference sequence). V lost 2 bases, J lost 5 bases, and 9 bases lay in between. The CDR3 reads CASSYGPGETQYF. As DNA, the CDR3 is TGTGCCAGCAGTTACGGCCCAGGGGAGACCCAGTACTTC.

The J gene is TRBJ2-7, the V gene TRBV2; no clear D gene. Germline V gives CDR1 SNHLY, CDR2 FYNNEI. This CDR3 has 14 amino acids. Between the trimmed V and J ends, which lost 2 bases and 2 bases, there was a span of 10 bases. This CDR3 reads CASSENNWAYEQYF. The CDR3 region has the DNA TGTGCCAGCAGTGAAAACAATTGGGCCTACGAGCAGTACTTC.

The count of this clone is one. The rearrangement joins TRBV29-1 to TRBJ1-2, with 9 bases aligning to TRBD1. This CDR3 has 14 amino acids. Germline V gene lookup returns CDR1 SQVTM and CDR2 ANQGSEA. V trimming: 7 bases; J trimming: 5 bases; junction bases outside the gene matches: 11. The CDR3, as DNA: TGCAGCGCCACGCCCGGGACAGGGCCATATGGCTACACCTTC. It encodes CSATPGTGPYGYTF.

The chain has TRBV4-2 and TRBJ2-1, with 9 bases that match TRBD2. Unmatched junction bases numbered 9, after V lost 1 base and J lost 8 bases. Looked up from germline, CDR1 is LGHNA and CDR2 is YNFKEQ. This CDR3 spans 16 amino acids. The CDR3 spells CASSQALGTSNDEQFF. CDR3 bases: TGTGCCAGCAGCCAAGCACTGGGGACTAGCAACGATGAGCAGTTCTTC.

CDR3 DNA: TGTGCCAGCAGCGACCCCCAGGCAGAAAATTCACCCCTCCACTTT. This translates into CASSDPQAENSPLHF. V and J are TRBV7-9 and TRBJ1-6; D uncertain. With 5 bases removed from V and 7 bases from J, the gap between germline ends came to 15 bases. Germline CDR1 reads SEHNR; CDR2 reads FQNEAQ (reference sequence). The CDR3 loop spans 15 amino acids.

The chain uses TRBV7-3 and TRBJ1-3, with a tentative D call TRBD1 (5 bases). Germline assignment: CDR1 SGHTA and CDR2 FQGTGA. V dropped 2 bases and J dropped 2 bases, with 13 bases sitting between them. CDR3 length: 16 amino acids. In nucleotides, the CDR3 is TGTGCCAGCAGCTTATTAACCCAGGGTGCTGGAAACACCATATATTTT. Residues: CASSLLTQGAGNTIYF.

V usage is TRBV7-3 and J usage is TRBJ2-2; D call uncertain. The ends were cut back, 5 bases at V and 4 bases at J, with 5 bases in the middle. The CDR3 extends over 12 amino acids. CDR1 SGHTA and CDR2 FQGTGA come from the germline V gene. The CDR3 reads CASSTATGELFF. The DNA for the CDR3 is TGTGCCAGCAGCACGGCCACCGGGGAGCTGTTTTTT.

The chain carries TRBV2 and TRBJ2-4, with D possibly TRBD2 on 5 matching bases. V lost 1 base and J lost 7, with 14 bases in between. CDR3 size: 15 residues. Looked up from germline, CDR1 is SNHLY and CDR2 is FYNNEI. CDR3 DNA sequence: TGTGCCAGCAGTGAAGTGGGTGCATCGGGGAACATTCAGTACTTC. Translation gives CASSEVGASGNIQYF.

V gene TRBV5-1 combines with J gene TRBJ2-1; 10 nucleotides line up with TRBD2. CDR3 length: 16 residues. CDR1 and CDR2 from the germline V gene are SGHRS and YFSETQ. The trim removed 2 bases at V and 2 bases at J, leaving 4 bases unmatched. The CDR3 nucleotides are TGCGCCAGCAGCTTTAGCGGGGGGAATACCTACAATGAGCAGTTCTTC. Translation gives CASSFSGGNTYNEQFF.